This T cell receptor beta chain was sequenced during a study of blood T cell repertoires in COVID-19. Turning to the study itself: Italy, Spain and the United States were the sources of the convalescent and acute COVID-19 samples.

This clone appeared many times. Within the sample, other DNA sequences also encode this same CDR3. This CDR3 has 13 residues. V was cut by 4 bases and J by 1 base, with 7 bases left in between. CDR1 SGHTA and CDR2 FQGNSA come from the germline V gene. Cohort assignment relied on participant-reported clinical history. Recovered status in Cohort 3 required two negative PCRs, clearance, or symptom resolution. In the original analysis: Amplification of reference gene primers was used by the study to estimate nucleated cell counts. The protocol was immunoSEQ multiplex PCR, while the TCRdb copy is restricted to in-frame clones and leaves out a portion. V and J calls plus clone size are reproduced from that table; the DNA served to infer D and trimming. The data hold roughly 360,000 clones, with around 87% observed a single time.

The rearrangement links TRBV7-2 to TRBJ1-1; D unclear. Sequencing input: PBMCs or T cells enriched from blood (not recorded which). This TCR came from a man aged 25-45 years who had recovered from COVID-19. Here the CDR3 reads CASSYHTNTEAFF. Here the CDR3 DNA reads TGTGCCAGCAGCTACCACACGAACACTGAAGCTTTCTTT. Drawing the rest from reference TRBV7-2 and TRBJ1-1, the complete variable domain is GAGVSQSPSNKVTEKGKDVELRCDPISGHTALYWYRQSLGQGLEFLIYFQGNSAPDKSGLPSDRFSAERTGGSVSTLTIQRTQQEDSAVYLCASSYHTNTEAFFGQGTRLTVV.